The 27 T cell receptor beta chains below all came from one sample that was sequenced in a study of memory CD4+ T cells and cytomegalovirus serostatus. The sort gate was single viable CD3+CD4+CD8-CD45RO+ cells for memory CD4+ T cells. Assay used: immunoSEQ multiplex PCR; TCRdb lists only in-frame clones, some missing. The sample records 80,000 or so clones, around four fifths being singletons. Sequenced: memory CD4+ T cells from blood. The receptors stem from an adult in good health and CMV-seropositive.

The genes are TRBV4-3 and TRBJ1-2; no clear D gene. V lost 4 bases, J lost 6 bases, and 18 bases lay in between. Germline V gene lookup returns CDR1 LGHNA and CDR2 YSLEER. CDR3 length: 15 amino acids. In nucleotides, the CDR3 is TGCGCCAGCAGCCGAGTACACGGATCTCCAGATGGCTACACCTTC. Its protein is CASSRVHGSPDGYTF.

The rearrangement uses TRBV5-1 and TRBJ2-5, with 10 bases matching TRBD2. After removal of 0 bases from V and 2 bases from J, the junction contained 4 bases not matched to a gene. This CDR3 has 16 residues. Germline CDR1 and CDR2: SGHRS and YFSETQ. CDR3 sequence reads: CASSLESSGRQETQYF. In DNA form, the CDR3 reads TGCGCCAGCAGCTTGGAGTCTAGCGGGAGACAAGAGACCCAGTACTTC.

This sequence joins TRBV29-1 and TRBJ1-2; weak D call: TRBD1 (6 bases). The CDR3 has 11 amino acids. CDR1 is SQVTM, CDR2 ANQGSEA, per germline. Trimming shortened V by 3 bases and J by 8 bases, and 10 bases separated the two germline ends. The chain's CDR3 is CSVDRGGGYTF. Written as DNA, the CDR3 is TGCAGCGTTGATCGGGGGGGCGGCTACACCTTC.

This chain uses TRBV19 with TRBJ1-2; D may be TRBD1 (5 bases). Trimming pared 1 base from V and 8 bases from J, leaving 17 bases between. The CDR3 is 15 amino acids. Per germline, CDR1 LNHDA and CDR2 SQIVND (reference sequence). The DNA for the CDR3 is TGTGCCAGTAGTATAGTTCTGGACAACCCGGGGGGCTACACCTTC. Translation: CASSIVLDNPGGYTF. Complete variable domain (other parts from reference TRBV19 and TRBJ1-2): DGGITQSPKYLFRKEGQNVTLSCEQNLNHDAMYWYRQDPGQGLRLIYYSQIVNDFQKGDIAEGYSVSREKKESFPLTVTSAQKNPTAFYLCASSIVLDNPGGYTFGSGTRLTVV.

The chain carries TRBV19 and TRBJ2-7; a possible D gene is TRBD2 (6 bases). Trimming shortened V by 4 bases and J by 0 bases, and 10 bases separated the two germline ends. In germline, CDR1 is LNHDA, CDR2 SQIVND (reference sequence). This CDR3 has 14 amino acids. DNA for the CDR3: TGTGCCAGTAGTAGTCAGGGAGGCTCCTACGAGCAGTACTTC. This encodes CASSSQGGSYEQYF.

The chain recombines TRBV9 with TRBJ2-1, with D perhaps matching TRBD2 (6 bases). Germline values: CDR1 SGDLS, CDR2 YYNGEE. Between the trimmed V and J ends, which lost 0 bases and 5 bases, there was a span of 12 bases. The CDR3 sequence is 15 residues long. Here the CDR3 reads CASSVVDSGNNEQFF. The DNA of the CDR3 is TGTGCCAGCAGCGTAGTTGATAGCGGCAACAATGAGCAGTTCTTC.

The chain recombines TRBV10-3 with TRBJ2-1; TRBD1 matches at 7 bases. Germline V gene lookup returns CDR1 ENHRY and CDR2 SYGVKD. Germline trimming cut 7 bases from V and 2 bases from J; bases unmatched to any gene: 5. The CDR3 has 14 amino acids. CDR3: CAITAGTAYNEQFF. CDR3 bases: TGTGCCATCACCGCCGGGACAGCCTACAATGAGCAGTTCTTC.

The chain uses TRBV10-3 and TRBJ1-4, with D unresolved. This CDR3 has 15 amino acids. V was cut by 2 bases and J by 5 bases, with 12 bases left in between. Per germline, CDR1 ENHRY and CDR2 SYGVKD. The CDR3 DNA follows: TGTGCCATCAGTGAGACTCGCACGTTAAATGAAAAACTGTTTTTT. This gives the protein CAISETRTLNEKLFF.

The chain employs TRBV27 and TRBJ1-1; D is perhaps TRBD1 (5 bases). CDR3 length equals 14 residues. V lost 5 bases to trimming and J lost 1 base, with 11 bases between them. CDR1 is MNHEY and CDR2 is SMNVEV in the germline V gene (reference sequence). DNA for the CDR3: TGTGCCAGCAGTCCCCACGACAGGAACACTGAAGCTTTCTTT. It yields the protein CASSPHDRNTEAFF.

This clone was picked up a small number of times. The chain recombines TRBV5-1 with TRBJ1-4, with D hard to call. The CDR3 is made up of 14 amino acids. Germline V gene sequence: CDR1 SGHRS, CDR2 YFSETQ. Trimming took off 4 bases at V and 6 bases at J, with 13 bases between the two ends. DNA for the CDR3: TGCGCCAGCAGCCCTGGACGTAATGATGAAAAACTGTTTTTT. Amino acids: CASSPGRNDEKLFF.

This chain links TRBV10-3 with TRBJ2-2, with 8 positions matching TRBD1. In germline, CDR1 is ENHRY, CDR2 SYGVKD. This CDR3 has 12 amino acids. Written as DNA, the CDR3 is TGTGGGACAGGGACGAACACCGGGGAGCTGTTTTTT. It encodes CGTGTNTGELFF.

V and J are TRBV7-2 and TRBJ1-2, with D perhaps TRBD1 (5 bases). V was shortened by 5 bases and J by 12 bases, with 25 bases between the two germline ends. CDR3 size: 15 residues. Looked up from germline, CDR1 is SGHTA and CDR2 is FQGNSA. The CDR3 spells CASSRTGQNTDHNTF. In DNA, the CDR3 is TGTGCCAGCAGCAGAACCGGACAAAATACGGATCATAACACCTTC.

The rearrangement joins TRBV5-1 to TRBJ2-7; D is unresolved. The CDR3 length is 14 residues. Germline lookup yields CDR1 SGHRS and CDR2 YFSETQ. V was trimmed by 4 bases and J by 2 bases, leaving 13 bases between them. The CDR3 reads CASSPSSATYEQYF. The CDR3 DNA reads as TGCGCCAGCAGCCCCTCTTCTGCAACCTACGAGCAGTACTTC.

The rearrangement uses TRBV7-2 and TRBJ1-1; the match to TRBD1 covers 7 bases. CDR3 length: 14 amino acids. V was pared by 5 bases and J by 0 bases, with 3 bases of the junction left unmatched. Looked up from germline, CDR1 is SGHTA and CDR2 is FQGNSA. This CDR3 is CASSLTGLNTEAFF. DNA of the CDR3: TGTGCCAGCAGCCTGACAGGGTTGAACACTGAAGCTTTCTTT.

The CDR3 region is CASSQNDREPGNTIYF. Written as DNA, the CDR3 is TGCGCCAGCAGCCAAAACGACAGGGAGCCAGGAAACACCATATATTTT. This chain uses TRBV4-1 with TRBJ1-3; 7 nucleotides agree with TRBD1. The CDR3 runs to 16 residues. Germline V lookup: CDR1 MGHRA, CDR2 YSYEKL. J was trimmed by 4 bases and V by 2 bases; bases with no gene match: 8.

J is TRBJ1-4 and V is TRBV4-3; D may be TRBD1 (6 bases). From germline, CDR1 is LGHNA and CDR2 YSLEER. This CDR3 has 15 amino acids. Trimming stripped 3 bases from V and 6 bases from J, with 14 bases between. The CDR3 loop is CASSQDSSPHEKLFF. The CDR3 nucleotides read TGCGCCAGCAGCCAGGACAGTTCTCCGCATGAAAAACTGTTTTTT.

The chain has TRBV4-1 and TRBJ1-1; perhaps TRBD1 as D (6 bases). The CDR3 contains 12 residues. CDR1 is MGHRA and CDR2 is YSYEKL in the germline V gene. V lost 1 base and J 11 bases, leaving 11 bases between the germline ends. The CDR3 region is CASSQGGARAFF. The CDR3 coding sequence is TGCGCCAGCAGCCAAGGGGGGGCTAGGGCTTTCTTT.

Remarks on this clone: Relative to the germline gene, one junction end is altered; a read error may explain this. For the CDR3, the DNA is TGTGCTAGCAGCTTAAATGCGGCAGGGCAAGGAACCCAGTACTTC. Its protein product is CASSLNAAGQGTQYF. The chain couples TRBV7-7 to TRBJ2-5; TRBD1 might be the D (5 bases). Germline values: CDR1 SSHAT, CDR2 FNYEAQ (reference sequence). The CDR3 runs 15 residues.

V gene TRBV28 combines with J gene TRBJ1-5, with D possibly TRBD1 on 5 matching bases. With 2 bases removed from V and 6 bases from J, the gap between germline ends came to 11 bases. The CDR3 contains 14 residues. CDR1 and CDR2 (germline): MDHEN, SYDVKM. The CDR3 coding sequence is TGTGCCAGCAGTTTAGAGTCTGGGGGTCAGCCCCAGCATTTT. Its protein product is CASSLESGGQPQHF. The complete variable domain, with remaining parts taken from reference TRBV28 and TRBJ1-5, reads DVKVTQSSRYLVKRTGEKVFLECVQDMDHENMFWYRQDPGLGLRLIYFSYDVKMKEKGDIPEGYSVSREKKERFSLILESASTNQTSMYLCASSLESGGQPQHFGDGTRLSIL.

This chain links TRBV18 with TRBJ1-1; 7 bases agree with TRBD1. The CDR3 length is 14 residues. V was clipped by 4 bases and J by 4 bases; unmatched bases: 6. From germline, CDR1 is KGHSH and CDR2 LQKENI. CDR3 DNA sequence: TGTGCCAGCTCACGGGGAGGACAGGCCACTGAAGCTTTCTTT. Translation gives CASSRGGQATEAFF.

The chain links TRBV19 to TRBJ2-7; D gene uncertain. The CDR3 has 12 amino acids. Germline-derived CDR1 and CDR2 are LNHDA and SQIVND (reference sequence). V dropped 3 bases and J dropped 8 bases, with 11 bases sitting between them. CDR3 sequence: CASSMSAQKQYF. The DNA of the CDR3 is TGTGCCAGTAGTATGTCGGCCCAGAAGCAGTACTTC.

The V and J genes are TRBV30 and TRBJ2-7, with D possibly TRBD1 on 6 matching bases. The CDR3 covers 12 residues. Trimming took 5 bases from V and 0 from J, leaving 8 bases between them. CDR1 and CDR2 (germline): GTSNPN, SVGIG (reference sequence). CDR3 amino acids: CAWGGYSYEQYF. CDR3 sequence (DNA): TGTGCCTGGGGGGGCTACTCCTACGAGCAGTACTTC.

This chain joins TRBV23-1 and TRBJ1-4; D uncertain. TRBV23-1 is annotated as an ORF whose role is uncertain. Trimming pared 8 bases from V and 4 bases from J, leaving 11 bases between. This CDR3 comprises 13 residues. CDR3 in DNA: TGCGCCAGCGCTCCGGTTGGTAATGAAAAACTGTTTTTT. This sequence encodes CASAPVGNEKLFF.

The rearrangement uses TRBV2 and TRBJ1-5; D is undetermined. The germline gives CDR1 SNHLY, CDR2 FYNNEI. The CDR3 is 15 residues long. Trimming took off 1 base at V and 1 base at J, with 8 bases between the two ends. CDR3 in amino acids: CASSEVGGSNQPQHF. Here the CDR3 DNA reads TGTGCCAGCAGTGAAGTGGGTGGCAGCAATCAGCCCCAGCATTTT.

This clone was seen more than once but under ten times. In DNA, the CDR3 is TGTGCCAGTAGTATTCAGGCTGGGGACACTGAAGCTTTCTTT. Its protein is CASSIQAGDTEAFF. The chain is built from TRBV19 and TRBJ1-1, with D uncertain. CDR3 length: 14 residues. Germline V gives CDR1 LNHDA, CDR2 SQIVND (reference sequence). Trimming removed 3 bases at V and 3 bases at J, with 11 bases between. Variable domain in full (rest from reference TRBV19 and TRBJ1-1): DGGITQSPKYLFRKEGQNVTLSCEQNLNHDAMYWYRQDPGQGLRLIYYSQIVNDFQKGDIAEGYSVSREKKESFPLTVTSAQKNPTAFYLCASSIQAGDTEAFFGQGTRLTVV.

The chain recombines TRBV10-3 with TRBJ1-2; D is undetermined. Trimming shortened V by 9 bases and J by 0 bases, and 8 bases separated the two germline ends. The CDR3 is 12 amino acids. The germline gives CDR1 ENHRY, CDR2 SYGVKD. CDR3 sequence: CAMSASNYGYTF. DNA of the CDR3: TGTGCCATGTCCGCATCTAACTATGGCTACACCTTC.

This chain connects TRBV28 to TRBJ1-1, with unresolved D. Germline assignment: CDR1 MDHEN and CDR2 SYDVKM. V was cut by 5 bases and J by 5 bases, with 12 bases left in between. This CDR3 is built from 13 residues. Written as DNA, the CDR3 is TGTGCCAGCAGTCTCGGAGGGAGGACTGAAGCTTTCTTT. As protein: CASSLGGRTEAFF.